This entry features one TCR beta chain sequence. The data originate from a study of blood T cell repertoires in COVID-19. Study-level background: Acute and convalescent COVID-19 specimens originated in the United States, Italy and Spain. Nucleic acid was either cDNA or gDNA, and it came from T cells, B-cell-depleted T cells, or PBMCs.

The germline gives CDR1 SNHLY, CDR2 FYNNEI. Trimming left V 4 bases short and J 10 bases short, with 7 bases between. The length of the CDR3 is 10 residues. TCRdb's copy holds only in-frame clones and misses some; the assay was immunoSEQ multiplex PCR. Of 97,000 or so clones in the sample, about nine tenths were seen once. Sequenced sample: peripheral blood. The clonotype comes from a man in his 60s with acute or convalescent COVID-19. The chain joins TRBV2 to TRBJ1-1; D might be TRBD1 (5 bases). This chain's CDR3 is CASSGGGAFF. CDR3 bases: TGTGCCAGCAGTGGGGGGGGAGCTTTCTTT.